Each of the 2 T cell receptor beta chains below was sequenced from the same sample in a study of TIL therapy for anti-PD-1-resistant metastatic lung cancer. Indicated time point: pre-treatment sample, taken before nivolumab and TIL therapy. The tumor samples were excised metastases, mostly pleural nodules or supraclavicular lymph nodes. This was the immunoSEQ v3 assay. The assay was immunoSEQ multiplex PCR, and TCRdb's table has in-frame clones only and misses some. Of tens of thousands of clones listed, 65% to 80% are singletons. This material consisted of tumor tissue, taken at baseline. These receptors came from a person aged 25 to 80 with non-small cell lung cancer.

The rearrangement joins TRBV7-8 to TRBJ1-5; 9 bases agree with TRBD1. Germline CDR1 is SGHVS and CDR2 is FQNEAQ. The CDR3 is 18 amino acids. V lost 5 bases to trimming and J lost 2 bases; unmatched junction nucleotides: 13. DNA of the CDR3: TGTGCCAGCAGCCCGGCGGGACAGGGAAATTACGGCAATCAGCCCCAGCATTTT. Translating it yields CASSPAGQGNYGNQPQHF.

The chain recombines TRBV25-1 with TRBJ1-1, with no clear D. V gave up 4 bases and J gave up 5 bases, with 17 bases separating them. CDR1 MGHDK and CDR2 SYGVNS come from the germline V gene. This CDR3 has 15 residues. The CDR3 region is CASSGYPTRGTEAFF. CDR3 sequence (DNA): TGTGCCAGCAGTGGGTATCCGACCCGCGGGACTGAAGCTTTCTTT.